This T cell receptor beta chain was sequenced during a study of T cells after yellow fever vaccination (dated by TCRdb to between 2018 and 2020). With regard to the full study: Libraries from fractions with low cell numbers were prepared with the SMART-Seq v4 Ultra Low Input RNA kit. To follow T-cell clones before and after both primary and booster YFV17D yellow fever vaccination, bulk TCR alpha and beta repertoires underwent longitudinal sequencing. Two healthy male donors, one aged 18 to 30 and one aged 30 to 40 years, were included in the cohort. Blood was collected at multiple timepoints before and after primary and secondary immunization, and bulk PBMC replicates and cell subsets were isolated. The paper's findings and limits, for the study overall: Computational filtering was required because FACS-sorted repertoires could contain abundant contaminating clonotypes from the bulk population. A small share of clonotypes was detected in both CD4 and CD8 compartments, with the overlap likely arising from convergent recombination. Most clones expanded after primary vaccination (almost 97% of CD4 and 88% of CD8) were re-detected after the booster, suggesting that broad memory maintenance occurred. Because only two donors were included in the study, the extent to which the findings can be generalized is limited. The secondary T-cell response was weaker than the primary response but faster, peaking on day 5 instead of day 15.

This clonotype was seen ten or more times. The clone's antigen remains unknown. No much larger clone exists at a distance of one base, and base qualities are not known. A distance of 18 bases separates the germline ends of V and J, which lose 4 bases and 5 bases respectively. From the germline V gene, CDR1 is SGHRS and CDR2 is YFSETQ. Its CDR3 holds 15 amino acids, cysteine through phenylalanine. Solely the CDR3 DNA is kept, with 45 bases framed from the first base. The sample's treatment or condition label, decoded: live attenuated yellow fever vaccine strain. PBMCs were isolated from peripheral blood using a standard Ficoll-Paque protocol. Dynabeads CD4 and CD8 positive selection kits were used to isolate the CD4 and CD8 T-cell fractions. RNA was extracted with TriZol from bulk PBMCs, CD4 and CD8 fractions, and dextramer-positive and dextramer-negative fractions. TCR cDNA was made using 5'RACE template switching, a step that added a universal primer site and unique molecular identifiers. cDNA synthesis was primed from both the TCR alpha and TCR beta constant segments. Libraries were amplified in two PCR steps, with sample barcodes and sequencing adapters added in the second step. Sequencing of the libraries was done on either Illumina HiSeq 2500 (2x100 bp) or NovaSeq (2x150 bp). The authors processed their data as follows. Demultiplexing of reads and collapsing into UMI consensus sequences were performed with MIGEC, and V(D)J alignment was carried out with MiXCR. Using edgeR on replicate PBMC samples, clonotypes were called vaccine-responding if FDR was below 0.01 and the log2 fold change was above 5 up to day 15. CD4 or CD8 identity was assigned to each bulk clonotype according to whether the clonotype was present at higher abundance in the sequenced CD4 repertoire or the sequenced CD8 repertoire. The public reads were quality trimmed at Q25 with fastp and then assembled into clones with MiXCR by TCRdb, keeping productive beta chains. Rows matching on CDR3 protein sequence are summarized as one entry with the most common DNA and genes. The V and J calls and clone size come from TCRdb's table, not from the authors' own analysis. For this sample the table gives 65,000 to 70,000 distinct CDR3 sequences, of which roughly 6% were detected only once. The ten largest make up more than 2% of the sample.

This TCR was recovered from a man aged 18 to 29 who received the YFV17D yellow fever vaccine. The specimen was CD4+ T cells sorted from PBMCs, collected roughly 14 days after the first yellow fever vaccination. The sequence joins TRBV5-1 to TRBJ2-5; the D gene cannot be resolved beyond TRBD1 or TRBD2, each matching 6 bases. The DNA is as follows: TGCGCCAGCAGCACCAGTGGGGGGCTGTGGGAGACCCAGTACTTC. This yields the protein CASSTSGGLWETQYF.